The T cell receptor beta chain described here comes from a study of blood T cell repertoires in COVID-19. Background on the study: Donors in the United States, Italy and Spain gave samples during acute or convalescent COVID-19. The analysed material was cDNA or gDNA that came from T cells, B-cell-depleted T cells, or PBMCs.

Trimming took 3 bases from V and 8 from J, leaving 13 bases between them. Germline V gives CDR1 LGHDT, CDR2 YNNKEL (reference sequence). The CDR3 contains 13 residues. In the original analysis: Amplified reference gene primers provided the basis for estimating nucleated cell counts. Data came from immunoSEQ multiplex PCR; TCRdb stores just in-frame clones and leaves some out. V and J calls and clone size are those listed in that table; D and trimming were worked out from the DNA. This table holds around 130,000 clones, about 75% found once. This sequence joins TRBV3-1 (or the pseudogene TRBV3-2) and TRBJ1-2; D is ambiguous. This TCR came from a man of 80 years or more with acute or convalescent COVID-19. The material sequenced was peripheral blood. CDR3 residues: CASSHAPLRGYTF. The CDR3, as DNA: TGTGCCAGCAGCCACGCCCCTCTAAGAGGCTACACCTTC.